This TCR beta chain was recorded in a study of T and B cells in COVID-19 patients. About the study: Critical illness requiring mechanical ventilation or extracorporeal membrane oxygenation affected 12 of 20 active-infection patients. Study findings and constraints: At recovery TRB diversity and richness exceeded healthy donors, after highly clonal active COVID-19 repertoires. Exclusive to the recovered cohort were 2,000 to 2,500 TCR clusters, around 30 of them with low generation probability.

CDR1 is SGHTA, CDR2 FQGNSA, per germline. The CDR3 is 13 amino acids. Trimming pared 2 bases from V and 3 bases from J, leaving 6 bases between. Concerning this clonotype itself: Its antigen is not known.

TRB rearrangements were amplified by multiplex PCR with BIOMED2 TRB-A/B primers. Each CDR3 protein is one row after TCRdb ran MiXCR on the multiplex PCR reads. Counted here are more than 9,000 distinct CDR3 sequences, approximately 31% occurring once; the ten biggest clones make up less than 35%. Blood genomic DNA input for TRB amplification was roughly 220-500 ng. The source is a human donor who had recovered from COVID-19. The sequenced material came from blood. The rearrangement uses TRBV7-2 and TRBJ2-3; the D is unclear. This chain's CDR3 is CASSLSPTDTQYF. The CDR3 bases are TGTGCCAGCAGCTTATCCCCGACAGATACGCAGTATTTT.